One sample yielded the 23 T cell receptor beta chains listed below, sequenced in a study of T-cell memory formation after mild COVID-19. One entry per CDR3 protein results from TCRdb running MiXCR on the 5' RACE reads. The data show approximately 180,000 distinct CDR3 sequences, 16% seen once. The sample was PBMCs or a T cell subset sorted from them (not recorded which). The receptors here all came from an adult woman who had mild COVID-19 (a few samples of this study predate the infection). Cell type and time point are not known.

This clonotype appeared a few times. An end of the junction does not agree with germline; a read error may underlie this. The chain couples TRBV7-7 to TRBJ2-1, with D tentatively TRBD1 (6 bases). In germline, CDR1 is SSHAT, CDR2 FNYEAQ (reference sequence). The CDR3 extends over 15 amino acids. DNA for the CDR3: TGTGCTAGCAGCTTAAATATGGCAGGGGTGGGTGAGCAGTTCTTC. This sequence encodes CASSLNMAGVGEQFF.

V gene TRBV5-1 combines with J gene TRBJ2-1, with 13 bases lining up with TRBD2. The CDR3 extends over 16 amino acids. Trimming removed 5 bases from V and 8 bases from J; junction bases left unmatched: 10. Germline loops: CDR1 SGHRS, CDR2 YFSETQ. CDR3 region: CASRRPTSGRADEQFF. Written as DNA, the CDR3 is TGCGCCAGCAGACGACCTACTAGCGGGAGGGCCGATGAGCAGTTCTTC.

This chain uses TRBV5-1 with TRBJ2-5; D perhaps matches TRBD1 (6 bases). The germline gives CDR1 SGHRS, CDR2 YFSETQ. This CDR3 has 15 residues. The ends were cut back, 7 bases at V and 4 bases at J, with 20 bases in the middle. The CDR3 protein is CASRLQGEGRETQYF. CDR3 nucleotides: TGCGCCAGCCGCCTACAGGGCGAGGGAAGAGAGACCCAGTACTTC.

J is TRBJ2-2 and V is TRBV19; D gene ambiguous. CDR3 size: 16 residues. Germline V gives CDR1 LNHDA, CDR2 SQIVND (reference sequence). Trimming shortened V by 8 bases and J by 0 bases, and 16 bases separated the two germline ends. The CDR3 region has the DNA TGTGCCAGTTGGGTAGGTGGGATTGCGAACACCGGGGAGCTGTTTTTT. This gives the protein CASWVGGIANTGELFF.

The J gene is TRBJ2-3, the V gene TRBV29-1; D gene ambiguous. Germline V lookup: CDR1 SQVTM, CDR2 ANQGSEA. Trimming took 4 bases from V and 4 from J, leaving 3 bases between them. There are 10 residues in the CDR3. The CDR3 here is CSVVADTQYF. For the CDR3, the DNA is TGCAGCGTTGTGGCAGATACGCAGTATTTT.

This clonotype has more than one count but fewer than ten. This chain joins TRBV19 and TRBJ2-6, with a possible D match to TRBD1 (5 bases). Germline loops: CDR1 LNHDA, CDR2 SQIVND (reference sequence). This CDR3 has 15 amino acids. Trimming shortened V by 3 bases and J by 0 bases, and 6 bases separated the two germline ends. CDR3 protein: CASSIGHSGANVLTF. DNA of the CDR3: TGTGCCAGTAGTATCGGACACTCTGGGGCCAACGTCCTGACTTTC.

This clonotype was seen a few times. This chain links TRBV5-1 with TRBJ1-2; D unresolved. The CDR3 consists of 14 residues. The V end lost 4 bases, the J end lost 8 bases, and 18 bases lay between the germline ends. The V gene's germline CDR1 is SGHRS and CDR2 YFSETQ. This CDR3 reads CASSDIRARRGYTF. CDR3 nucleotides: TGCGCCAGCAGCGACATCCGGGCCCGTAGGGGCTACACCTTC.

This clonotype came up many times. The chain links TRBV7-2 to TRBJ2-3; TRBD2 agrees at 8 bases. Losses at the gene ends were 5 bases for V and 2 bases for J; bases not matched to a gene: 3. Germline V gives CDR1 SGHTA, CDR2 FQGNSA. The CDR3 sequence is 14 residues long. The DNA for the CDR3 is TGTGCCAGCAGCCCAGGACTAGCCACAGATACGCAGTATTTT. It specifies CASSPGLATDTQYF.

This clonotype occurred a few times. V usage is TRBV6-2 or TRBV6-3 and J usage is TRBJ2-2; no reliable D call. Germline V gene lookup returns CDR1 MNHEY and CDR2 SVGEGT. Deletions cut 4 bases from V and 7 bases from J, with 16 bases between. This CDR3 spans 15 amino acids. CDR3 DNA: TGTGCCAGCAGTTCCAGCAGGTACCTGGACGGGGAGCTGTTTTTT. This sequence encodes CASSSSRYLDGELFF.

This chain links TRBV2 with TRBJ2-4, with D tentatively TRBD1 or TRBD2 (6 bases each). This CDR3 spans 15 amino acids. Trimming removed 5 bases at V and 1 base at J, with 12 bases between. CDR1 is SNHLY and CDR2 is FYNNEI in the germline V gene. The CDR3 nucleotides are TGTGCCAGCAGTCTATTAGGGGGGGCCAAAAACATTCAGTACTTC. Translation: CASSLLGGAKNIQYF.

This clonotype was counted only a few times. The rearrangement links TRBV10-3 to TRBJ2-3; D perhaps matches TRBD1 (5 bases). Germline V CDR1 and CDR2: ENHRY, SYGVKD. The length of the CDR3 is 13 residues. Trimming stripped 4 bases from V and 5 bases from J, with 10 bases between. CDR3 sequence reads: CAISVTVEDTQYF. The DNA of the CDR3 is TGTGCCATCAGTGTGACAGTGGAAGATACGCAGTATTTT.

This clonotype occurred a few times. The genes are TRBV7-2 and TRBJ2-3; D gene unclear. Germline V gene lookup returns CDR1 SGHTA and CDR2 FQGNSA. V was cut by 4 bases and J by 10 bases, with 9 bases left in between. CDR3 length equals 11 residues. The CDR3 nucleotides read TGTGCCAGCAGCTCCTACTTCGCGCAGTATTTT. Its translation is CASSSYFAQYF.

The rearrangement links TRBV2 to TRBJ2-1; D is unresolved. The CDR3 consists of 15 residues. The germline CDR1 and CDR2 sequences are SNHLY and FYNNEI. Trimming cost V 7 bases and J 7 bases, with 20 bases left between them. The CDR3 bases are TGTGCCAGCATCGACAACTCGGCAACCCTTAATGAGCAGTTCTTC. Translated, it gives CASIDNSATLNEQFF.

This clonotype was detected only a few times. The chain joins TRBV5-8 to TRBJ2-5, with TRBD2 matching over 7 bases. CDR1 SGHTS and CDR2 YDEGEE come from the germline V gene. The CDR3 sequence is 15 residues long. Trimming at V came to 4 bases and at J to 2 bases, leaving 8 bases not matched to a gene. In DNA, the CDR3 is TGTGCCAGCAGCCGACTAGCTCTGGGGCAAGAGACCCAGTACTTC. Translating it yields CASSRLALGQETQYF.

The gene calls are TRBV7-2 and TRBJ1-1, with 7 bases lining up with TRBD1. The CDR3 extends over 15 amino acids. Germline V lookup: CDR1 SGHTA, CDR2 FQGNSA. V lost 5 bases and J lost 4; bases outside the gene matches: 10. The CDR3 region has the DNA TGTGCCAGCAGCCCAGGGGGGTCTCCGGCCACTGAAGCTTTCTTT. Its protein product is CASSPGGSPATEAFF.

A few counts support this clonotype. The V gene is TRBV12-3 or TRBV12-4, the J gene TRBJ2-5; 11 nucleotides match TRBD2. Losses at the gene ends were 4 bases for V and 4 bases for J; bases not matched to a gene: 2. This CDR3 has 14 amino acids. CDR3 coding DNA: TGTGCCAGCAGTTCCACTAGCGGGAGAGAGACCCAGTACTTC. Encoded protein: CASSSTSGRETQYF.

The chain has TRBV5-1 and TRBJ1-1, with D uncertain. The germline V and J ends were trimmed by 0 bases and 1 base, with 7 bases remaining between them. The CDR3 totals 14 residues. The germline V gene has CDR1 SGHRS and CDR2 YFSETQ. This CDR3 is CASSLVAGNTEAFF. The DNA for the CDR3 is TGCGCCAGCAGCTTGGTAGCAGGGAACACTGAAGCTTTCTTT.

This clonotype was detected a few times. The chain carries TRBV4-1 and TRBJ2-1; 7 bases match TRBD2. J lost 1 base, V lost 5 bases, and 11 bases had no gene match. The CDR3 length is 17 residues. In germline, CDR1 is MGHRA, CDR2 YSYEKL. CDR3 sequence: CASSRGERGLSYNEQFF. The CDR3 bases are TGCGCCAGCAGCAGAGGAGAGCGGGGTCTTTCCTACAATGAGCAGTTCTTC.

The CDR3 reads CASSSLQGNYGYTF. DNA of the CDR3: TGTGCCAGCAGCTCGCTACAGGGTAACTATGGCTACACCTTC. The gene calls are TRBV5-4 and TRBJ1-2, with D possibly being TRBD1 (6 bases). CDR3 length: 14 amino acids. The germline V and J ends were trimmed by 3 bases and 1 base, with 10 bases remaining between them. Germline assignment: CDR1 SGHNT and CDR2 YYREEE (reference sequence).

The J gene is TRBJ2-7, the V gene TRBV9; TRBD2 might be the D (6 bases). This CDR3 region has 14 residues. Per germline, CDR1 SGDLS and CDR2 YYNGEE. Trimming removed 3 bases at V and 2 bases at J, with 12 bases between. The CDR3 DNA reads TGTGCCAGCAGCGGTGGGGACTTAGCCTACGAGCAGTACTTC. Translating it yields CASSGGDLAYEQYF.

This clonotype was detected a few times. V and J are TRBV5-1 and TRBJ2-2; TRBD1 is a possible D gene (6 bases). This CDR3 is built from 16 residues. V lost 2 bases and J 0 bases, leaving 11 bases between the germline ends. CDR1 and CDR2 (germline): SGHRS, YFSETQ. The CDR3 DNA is TGCGCCAGCAGCTTATCCGGGACATCGAACACCGGGGAGCTGTTTTTT. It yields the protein CASSLSGTSNTGELFF.

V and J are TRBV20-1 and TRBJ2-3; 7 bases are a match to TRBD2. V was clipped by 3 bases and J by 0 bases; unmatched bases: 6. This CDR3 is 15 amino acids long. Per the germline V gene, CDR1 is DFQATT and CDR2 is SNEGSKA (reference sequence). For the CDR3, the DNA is TGCAGTGCTAGTCTGCGGGGGTCTAGCACAGATACGCAGTATTTT. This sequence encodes CSASLRGSSTDTQYF.

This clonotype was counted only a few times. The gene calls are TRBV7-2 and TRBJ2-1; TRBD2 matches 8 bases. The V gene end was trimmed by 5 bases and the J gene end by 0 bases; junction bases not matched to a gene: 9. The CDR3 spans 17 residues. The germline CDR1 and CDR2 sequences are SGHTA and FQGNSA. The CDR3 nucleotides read TGTGCCAGCAGCCCAAGAGCGGGAGAGCCCTCCTACAATGAGCAGTTCTTC. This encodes CASSPRAGEPSYNEQFF. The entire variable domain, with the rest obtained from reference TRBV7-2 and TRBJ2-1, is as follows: GAGVSQSPSNKVTEKGKDVELRCDPISGHTALYWYRQSLGQGLEFLIYFQGNSAPDKSGLPSDRFSAERTGGSVSTLTIQRTQQEDSAVYLCASSPRAGEPSYNEQFFGPGTRLTVL.